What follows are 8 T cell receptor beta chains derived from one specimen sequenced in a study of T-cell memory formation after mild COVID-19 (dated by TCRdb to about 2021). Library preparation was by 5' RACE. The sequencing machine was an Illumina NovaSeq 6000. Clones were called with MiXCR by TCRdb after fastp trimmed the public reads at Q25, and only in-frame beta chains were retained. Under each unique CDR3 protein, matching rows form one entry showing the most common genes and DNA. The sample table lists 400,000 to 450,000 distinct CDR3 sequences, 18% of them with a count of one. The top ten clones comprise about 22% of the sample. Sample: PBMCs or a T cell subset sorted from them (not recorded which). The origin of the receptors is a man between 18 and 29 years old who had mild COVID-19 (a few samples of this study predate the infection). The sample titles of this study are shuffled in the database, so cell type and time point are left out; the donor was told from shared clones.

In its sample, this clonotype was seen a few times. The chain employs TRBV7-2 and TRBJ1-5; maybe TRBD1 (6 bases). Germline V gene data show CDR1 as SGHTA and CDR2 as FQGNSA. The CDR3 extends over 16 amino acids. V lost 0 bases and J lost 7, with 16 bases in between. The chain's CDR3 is CASSLALGGGLQPQHF. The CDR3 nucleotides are TGTGCCAGCAGCTTAGCGCTGGGGGGCGGATTACAGCCCCAGCATTTT. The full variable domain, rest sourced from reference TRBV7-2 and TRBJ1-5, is GAGVSQSPSNKVTEKGKDVELRCDPISGHTALYWYRQSLGQGLEFLIYFQGNSAPDKSGLPSDRFSAERTGGSVSTLTIQRTQQEDSAVYLCASSLALGGGLQPQHFGDGTRLSIL.

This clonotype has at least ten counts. The CDR3 loop is CASSIRDSTVNEQFF. CDR3 sequence (DNA): TGCGCCAGCAGCATCCGGGACAGTACCGTCAATGAGCAGTTCTTC. The V and J genes are TRBV5-1 and TRBJ2-1, with 7 bases fitting TRBD1. The CDR3 spans 15 residues. Germline V gives CDR1 SGHRS, CDR2 YFSETQ. V gave up 4 bases and J gave up 6 bases; unmatched junction bases: 10.

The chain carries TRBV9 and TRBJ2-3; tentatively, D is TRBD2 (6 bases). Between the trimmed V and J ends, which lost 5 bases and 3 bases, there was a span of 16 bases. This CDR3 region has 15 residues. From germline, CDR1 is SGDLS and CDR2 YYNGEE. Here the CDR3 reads CASSKGLGLTDTQYF. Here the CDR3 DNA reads TGTGCCAGCAGTAAGGGACTGGGGCTAACAGATACGCAGTATTTT.

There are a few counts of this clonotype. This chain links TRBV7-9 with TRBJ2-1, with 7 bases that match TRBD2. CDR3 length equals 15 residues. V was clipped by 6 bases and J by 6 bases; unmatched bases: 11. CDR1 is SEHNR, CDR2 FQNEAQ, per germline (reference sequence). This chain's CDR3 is CASSPPRTSGNEQFF. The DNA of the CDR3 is TGTGCCAGCAGTCCCCCCCGGACTAGTGGCAATGAGCAGTTCTTC.

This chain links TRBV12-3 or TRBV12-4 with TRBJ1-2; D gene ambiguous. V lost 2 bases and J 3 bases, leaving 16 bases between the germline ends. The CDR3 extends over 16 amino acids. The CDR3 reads CASSLYPANQYYGYTF. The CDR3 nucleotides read TGTGCCAGCAGTTTATACCCCGCGAATCAGTACTATGGCTACACCTTC.

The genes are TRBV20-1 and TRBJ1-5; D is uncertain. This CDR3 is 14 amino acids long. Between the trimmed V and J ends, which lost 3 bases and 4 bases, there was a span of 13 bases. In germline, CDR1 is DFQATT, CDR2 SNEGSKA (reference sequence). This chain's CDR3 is CSARRDIENQPQHF. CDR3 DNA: TGCAGTGCTAGGCGAGACATCGAGAATCAGCCCCAGCATTTT.

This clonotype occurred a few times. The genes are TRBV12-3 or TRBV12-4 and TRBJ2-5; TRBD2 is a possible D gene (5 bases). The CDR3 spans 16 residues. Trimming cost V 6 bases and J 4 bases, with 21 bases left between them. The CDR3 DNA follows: TGTGCCAGCAGCGGGCCGACCCCAGGACTTGGAGAGACCCAGTACTTC. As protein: CASSGPTPGLGETQYF.

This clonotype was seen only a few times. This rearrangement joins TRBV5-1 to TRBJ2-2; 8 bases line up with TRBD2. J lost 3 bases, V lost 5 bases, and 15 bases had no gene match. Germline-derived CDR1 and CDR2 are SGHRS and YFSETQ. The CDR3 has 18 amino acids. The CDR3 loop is CASSPLTRGGPYTGELFF. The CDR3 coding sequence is TGCGCCAGCAGTCCCCTTACGCGCGGGGGGCCGTACACCGGGGAGCTGTTTTTT.